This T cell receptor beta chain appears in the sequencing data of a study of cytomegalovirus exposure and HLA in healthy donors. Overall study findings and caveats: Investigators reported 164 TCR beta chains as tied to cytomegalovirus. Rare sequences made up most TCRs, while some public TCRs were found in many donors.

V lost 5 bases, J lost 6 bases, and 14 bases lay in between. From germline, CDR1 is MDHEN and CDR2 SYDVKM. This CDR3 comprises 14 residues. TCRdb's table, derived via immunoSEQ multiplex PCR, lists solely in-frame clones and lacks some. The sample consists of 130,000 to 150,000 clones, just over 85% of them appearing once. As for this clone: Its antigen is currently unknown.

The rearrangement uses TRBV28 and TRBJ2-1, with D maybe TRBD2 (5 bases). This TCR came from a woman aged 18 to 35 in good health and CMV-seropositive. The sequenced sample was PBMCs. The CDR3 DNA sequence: TGTGCCAGCAGTCCATGGACCGCGGGCAATGAGCAGTTCTTC. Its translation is CASSPWTAGNEQFF.